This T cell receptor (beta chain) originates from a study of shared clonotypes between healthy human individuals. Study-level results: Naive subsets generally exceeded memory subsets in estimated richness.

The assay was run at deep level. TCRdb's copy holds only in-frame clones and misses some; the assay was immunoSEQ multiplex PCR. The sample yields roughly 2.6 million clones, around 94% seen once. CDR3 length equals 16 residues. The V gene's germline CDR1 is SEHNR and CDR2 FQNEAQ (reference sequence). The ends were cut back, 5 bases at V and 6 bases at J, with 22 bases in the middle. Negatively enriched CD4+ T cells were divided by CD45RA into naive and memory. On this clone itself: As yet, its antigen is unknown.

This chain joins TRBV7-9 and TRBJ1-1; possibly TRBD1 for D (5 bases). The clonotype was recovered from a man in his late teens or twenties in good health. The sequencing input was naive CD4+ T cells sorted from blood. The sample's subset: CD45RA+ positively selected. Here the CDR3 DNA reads TGTGCCAGCAGCCCCGGGACCGTCCGTGCGGTGGCTGAAGCTTTCTTT. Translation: CASSPGTVRAVAEAFF.